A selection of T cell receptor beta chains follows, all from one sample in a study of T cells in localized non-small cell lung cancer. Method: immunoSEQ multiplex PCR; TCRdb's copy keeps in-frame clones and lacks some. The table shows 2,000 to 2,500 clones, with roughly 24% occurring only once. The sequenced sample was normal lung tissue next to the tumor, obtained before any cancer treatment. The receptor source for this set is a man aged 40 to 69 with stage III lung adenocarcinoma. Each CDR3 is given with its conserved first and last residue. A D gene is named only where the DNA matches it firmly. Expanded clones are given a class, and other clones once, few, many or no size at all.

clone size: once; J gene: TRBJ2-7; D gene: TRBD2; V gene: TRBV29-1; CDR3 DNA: TGCAGCGTCGAGACTAGCTCAGCGGACGAGCAGTACTTC; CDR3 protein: CSVETSSADEQYF
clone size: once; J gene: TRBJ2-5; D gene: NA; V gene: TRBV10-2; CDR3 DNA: TGCGCCAGCAGTGACCCAGGGACAGAGACCCAGTACTTC; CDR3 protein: CASSDPGTETQYF
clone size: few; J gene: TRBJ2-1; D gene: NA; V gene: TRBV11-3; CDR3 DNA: TGTGCCAGCAGCTTAGACAGGAACCAATACAATGAGCAGTTCTTC; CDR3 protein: CASSLDRNQYNEQFF
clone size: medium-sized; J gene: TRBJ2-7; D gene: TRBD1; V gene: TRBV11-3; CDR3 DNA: TGTGCCAGCAGCCCTAGGGCGGGACAGGAGCCCTCCTACGAGCAGTACTTC; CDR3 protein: CASSPRAGQEPSYEQYF
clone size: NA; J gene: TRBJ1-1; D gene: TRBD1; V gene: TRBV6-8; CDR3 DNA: TGTGCCAGCAGTTGGTCAGGGGGCAACACTGAAGCTTTCTTT; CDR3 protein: CASSWSGGNTEAFF
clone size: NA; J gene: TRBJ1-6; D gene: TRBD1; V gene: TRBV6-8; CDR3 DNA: TGTGCCAGCAGTTGGACAGGGATTCTAGATTCACCCCTCCACTTT; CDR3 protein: CASSWTGILDSPLHF
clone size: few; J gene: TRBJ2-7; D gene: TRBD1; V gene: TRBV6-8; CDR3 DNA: TGTGCCAGCATAGGACAGGGTGGGGAGCAGTACTTC; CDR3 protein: CASIGQGGEQYF
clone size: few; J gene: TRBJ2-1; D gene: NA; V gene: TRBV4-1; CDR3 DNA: TGCGCCAGCAGCCAAAATCTTGGGGGGGCCTATGAGCAGTTCTTC; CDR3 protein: CASSQNLGGAYEQFF
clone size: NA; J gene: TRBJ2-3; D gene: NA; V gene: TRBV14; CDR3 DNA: TGTGCCAGCAGCCCCATAGGGGGAAACACAGATACGCAGTATTTT; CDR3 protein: CASSPIGGNTDTQYF
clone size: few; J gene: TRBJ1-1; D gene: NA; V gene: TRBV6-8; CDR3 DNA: TGTGCCAGCAGTTACTCAGGCAGAGCGGACACTGAAGCTTTCTTT; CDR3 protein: CASSYSGRADTEAFF
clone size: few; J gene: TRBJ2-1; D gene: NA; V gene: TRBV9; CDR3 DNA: TGTGCCAGCAGATCAATTAGAGATGAGCAGTTCTTC; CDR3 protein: CASRSIRDEQFF
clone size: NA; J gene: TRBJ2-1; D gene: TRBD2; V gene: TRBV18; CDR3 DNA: TGTGCCAGCTCCCCGGACCGCGCTAGCGGGAGATGGGTTGACAATGAGCAGTTCTTC; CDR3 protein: CASSPDRASGRWVDNEQFF
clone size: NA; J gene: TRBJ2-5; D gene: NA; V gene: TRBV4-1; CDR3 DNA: TGCGCCAGCAGCCAAGAGAGGGGAACAGAGACCCAGTACTTC; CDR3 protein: CASSQERGTETQYF
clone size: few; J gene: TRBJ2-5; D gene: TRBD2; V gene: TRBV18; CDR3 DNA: TGTGCCAGCTCACCACGGACGACTAGCGGGGTCCCAGAGTACTTC; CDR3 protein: CASSPRTTSGVPEYF
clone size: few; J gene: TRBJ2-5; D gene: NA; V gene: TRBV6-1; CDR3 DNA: TGTGCCAGCAGTGAAGGGTCGCGAAGGGAAGAGACCCAGTACTTC; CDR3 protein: CASSEGSRREETQYF
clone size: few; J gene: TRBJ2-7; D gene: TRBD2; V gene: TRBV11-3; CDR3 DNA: TGTGCCAGCAGCTGGGGGGGTGCGGGCACCTACGAGCAGTACTTC; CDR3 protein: CASSWGGAGTYEQYF
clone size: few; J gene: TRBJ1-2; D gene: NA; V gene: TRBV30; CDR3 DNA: TGTGCCTGGACCAGCAGCAGCTATGGCTATACCTTC; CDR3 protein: CAWTSSSYGYTF